This is a list of T cell receptor beta chains from one sample in a study of blood T cell repertoires in COVID-19. TCRdb's copy holds only in-frame clones and misses some; the assay was immunoSEQ multiplex PCR. The sample consists of approximately 80,000 clones, roughly 79% of them appearing once. Sequencing was performed on peripheral blood. These receptor sequences come from a man at least 80 years old with acute or convalescent COVID-19. Both conserved end residues are part of each CDR3. Fields, in order: D gene, V gene, J gene, clone size, CDR3 protein, CDR3 DNA. A D gene is named only where the DNA matches it firmly. Rows may omit the clone size; those that give it use once, few, many or a size class.

D gene: TRBD1; V gene: TRBV4-1; J gene: TRBJ1-2; clone size: NA; CDR3 protein: CASSHPTGGRYGYTF; CDR3 DNA: TGCGCCAGCAGCCATCCGACAGGGGGCCGGTATGGCTACACCTTC
D gene: NA; V gene: TRBV30; J gene: TRBJ2-1; clone size: NA; CDR3 protein: CAWSLAGEQFF; CDR3 DNA: TGTGCCTGGAGTCTGGCGGGTGAGCAGTTCTTC
D gene: NA; V gene: TRBV10-3; J gene: TRBJ1-4; clone size: NA; CDR3 protein: CAISGGGTNEKLFF; CDR3 DNA: TGTGCCATCAGTGGCGGGGGGACTAATGAAAAACTGTTTTTT
D gene: NA; V gene: TRBV28; J gene: TRBJ1-5; clone size: NA; CDR3 protein: CASSPQGLSSQHF; CDR3 DNA: TGTGCCAGCAGTCCTCAGGGCCTCTCCTCTCAGCATTTT
D gene: NA; V gene: TRBV28; J gene: TRBJ2-3; clone size: NA; CDR3 protein: CASSLLVGLSTDTQYF; CDR3 DNA: TGTGCCAGCAGTTTATTGGTTGGCTTAAGCACAGATACGCAGTATTTT
D gene: TRBD2; V gene: TRBV5-1; J gene: TRBJ2-3; clone size: NA; CDR3 protein: CASSAALAGVGDTQYF; CDR3 DNA: TGCGCCAGCAGTGCGGCCCTAGCGGGAGTAGGAGATACGCAGTATTTT
D gene: TRBD2; V gene: TRBV7-2; J gene: TRBJ2-1; clone size: NA; CDR3 protein: CASSQQTGLGLAGGKEQFF; CDR3 DNA: TGTGCCAGCAGTCAGCAGACAGGTTTAGGGCTAGCGGGAGGTAAGGAGCAGTTCTTC
D gene: TRBD2; V gene: TRBV6-1; J gene: TRBJ2-4; clone size: NA; CDR3 protein: CASSDRGLAGVGAKNIQYF; CDR3 DNA: TGTGCCAGCAGTGACCGGGGACTAGCGGGAGTCGGGGCCAAAAACATTCAGTACTTC
D gene: TRBD2; V gene: TRBV6-1; J gene: TRBJ2-1; clone size: NA; CDR3 protein: CASSEGLAGGYEQFF; CDR3 DNA: TGTGCCAGCAGTGAAGGCCTAGCGGGAGGGTATGAGCAGTTCTTC
D gene: TRBD2; V gene: TRBV5-1; J gene: TRBJ2-2; clone size: NA; CDR3 protein: CASSLPGLAANTGELFF; CDR3 DNA: TGCGCCAGCAGCCTTCCTGGACTAGCGGCGAACACCGGGGAGCTGTTTTTT
D gene: TRBD2; V gene: TRBV30; J gene: TRBJ2-3; clone size: NA; CDR3 protein: CAWSAILTSGTPDTQYF; CDR3 DNA: TGTGCCTGGAGTGCTATTTTGACTAGCGGGACACCAGATACGCAGTATTTT
D gene: NA; V gene: TRBV18; J gene: TRBJ2-2; clone size: few; CDR3 protein: CASSPRTKAGELFF; CDR3 DNA: TGTGCCAGCTCACCTCGAACTAAGGCCGGGGAGCTGTTTTTT
D gene: TRBD1; V gene: TRBV5-4; J gene: TRBJ2-7; clone size: NA; CDR3 protein: CASSSGQTYEQYF; CDR3 DNA: TGTGCCAGCAGCTCGGGACAGACTTACGAGCAGTACTTC
D gene: TRBD1; V gene: TRBV7-9; J gene: TRBJ2-1; clone size: NA; CDR3 protein: CASSRIDRGSYNEQFF; CDR3 DNA: TGTGCCAGCAGCCGGATAGACAGGGGTTCCTACAATGAGCAGTTCTTC
D gene: NA; V gene: TRBV6-5; J gene: TRBJ1-5; clone size: NA; CDR3 protein: CASSFALTQPQHF; CDR3 DNA: TGTGCCAGCAGTTTCGCCCTAACTCAGCCCCAGCATTTT
D gene: NA; V gene: TRBV7-9; J gene: TRBJ2-7; clone size: NA; CDR3 protein: CASSSVRGEPHF; CDR3 DNA: TGTGCCAGCAGCTCCGTCCGCGGGGAACCCCACTTC
D gene: NA; V gene: TRBV24-1; J gene: TRBJ2-7; clone size: NA; CDR3 protein: CATSLLGGIAYEQYF; CDR3 DNA: TGTGCCACCAGTCTTTTGGGGGGTATAGCCTACGAGCAGTACTTC
D gene: NA; V gene: TRBV19; J gene: TRBJ2-2; clone size: NA; CDR3 protein: CASKKTGTTGELFF; CDR3 DNA: TGTGCCAGTAAGAAAACAGGGACGACCGGGGAGCTGTTTTTT
D gene: NA; V gene: TRBV4-3; J gene: TRBJ2-1; clone size: NA; CDR3 protein: CASSLDRSSYNEQFF; CDR3 DNA: TGCGCCAGCAGCCTGGACAGAAGCTCCTACAATGAGCAGTTCTTC
D gene: TRBD1; V gene: TRBV5-1; J gene: TRBJ2-5; clone size: NA; CDR3 protein: CASSQGQVKETQYF; CDR3 DNA: TGCGCCAGCAGCCAGGGACAGGTCAAAGAGACCCAGTACTTC
D gene: NA; V gene: TRBV7-9; J gene: TRBJ2-3; clone size: once; CDR3 protein: CASSFGQPRTDTQYF; CDR3 DNA: TGTGCCAGCAGTTTTGGACAGCCCCGCACAGATACGCAGTATTTT
D gene: TRBD2; V gene: TRBV11-2; J gene: TRBJ2-3; clone size: once; CDR3 protein: CASSSPSGRASPRTDTQYF; CDR3 DNA: TGTGCCAGCAGCTCCCCTAGCGGGAGGGCATCCCCGCGCACAGATACGCAGTATTTT
D gene: TRBD1; V gene: TRBV5-1; J gene: TRBJ1-2; clone size: NA; CDR3 protein: CASSTGGQGADYGYTF; CDR3 DNA: TGCGCCAGCAGCACCGGAGGACAGGGGGCTGACTATGGCTACACCTTC
D gene: TRBD1; V gene: TRBV19; J gene: TRBJ1-4; clone size: NA; CDR3 protein: CASKISGTGANEKLFF; CDR3 DNA: TGTGCCAGTAAAATAAGCGGCACAGGGGCTAATGAAAAACTGTTTTTT
D gene: NA; V gene: TRBV11-1; J gene: TRBJ2-5; clone size: NA; CDR3 protein: CASSSDTFQETQYF; CDR3 DNA: TGTGCCAGCAGCTCGGACACCTTCCAAGAGACCCAGTACTTC
D gene: NA; V gene: TRBV25-1; J gene: TRBJ2-1; clone size: once; CDR3 protein: CASRRSSSGNEQFF; CDR3 DNA: TGTGCCAGCAGGAGATCTTCGAGCGGGAATGAGCAGTTCTTC
D gene: NA; V gene: TRBV30; J gene: TRBJ1-1; clone size: NA; CDR3 protein: CAWSVPGLRTEAFF; CDR3 DNA: TGTGCCTGGAGTGTACCCGGACTGAGGACTGAAGCTTTCTTT
D gene: NA; V gene: TRBV27; J gene: TRBJ1-5; clone size: NA; CDR3 protein: CASSFRGNRGLPQHF; CDR3 DNA: TGTGCCAGCAGTTTTAGGGGGAACAGAGGTTTACCCCAGCATTTT
D gene: NA; V gene: TRBV5-1; J gene: TRBJ2-7; clone size: NA; CDR3 protein: CASSETGYEQYF; CDR3 DNA: TGCGCCAGCAGCGAGACAGGCTACGAGCAGTACTTC
D gene: NA; V gene: TRBV6-5; J gene: TRBJ1-2; clone size: NA; CDR3 protein: CASRNGGNYGYTF; CDR3 DNA: TGTGCCAGCAGAAACGGGGGAAACTATGGCTACACCTTC
D gene: NA; V gene: TRBV28; J gene: TRBJ2-7; clone size: NA; CDR3 protein: CASSLTQGEQYF; CDR3 DNA: TGTGCCAGCAGTTTGACTCAGGGCGAGCAGTACTTC
D gene: NA; V gene: TRBV18; J gene: TRBJ1-6; clone size: few; CDR3 protein: CASSLNRNSPLHF; CDR3 DNA: TGTGCCAGCTCGCTCAACAGGAATTCACCCCTCCACTTT
D gene: TRBD2; V gene: TRBV15; J gene: TRBJ2-3; clone size: NA; CDR3 protein: CATSRAPSGRSTDTQYF; CDR3 DNA: TGTGCCACCAGCAGAGCCCCTAGCGGGAGGTCCACAGATACGCAGTATTTT
D gene: TRBD2; V gene: TRBV19; J gene: TRBJ2-5; clone size: NA; CDR3 protein: CASSIDLAGGVETQYF; CDR3 DNA: TGTGCCAGTAGTATAGATCTAGCGGGAGGAGTAGAGACCCAGTACTTC
D gene: TRBD1; V gene: TRBV5-1; J gene: TRBJ2-3; clone size: few; CDR3 protein: CASSPGQGRTDTQYF; CDR3 DNA: TGCGCCAGCAGCCCCGGACAGGGTCGGACAGATACGCAGTATTTT
D gene: NA; V gene: TRBV5-1; J gene: TRBJ2-2; clone size: NA; CDR3 protein: CASSLALNTGELFF; CDR3 DNA: TGCGCCAGCAGCTTGGCTCTTAACACCGGGGAGCTGTTTTTT
D gene: TRBD2; V gene: TRBV18; J gene: TRBJ2-5; clone size: NA; CDR3 protein: CASSPPSGRSETQYF; CDR3 DNA: TGTGCCAGCTCACCCCCTAGCGGGAGGTCAGAGACCCAGTACTTC
D gene: NA; V gene: TRBV24-1; J gene: TRBJ2-2; clone size: NA; CDR3 protein: CATRRGITGELFF; CDR3 DNA: TGTGCCACCCGCCGGGGGATCACCGGGGAGCTGTTTTTT
D gene: TRBD1; V gene: TRBV4-2; J gene: TRBJ1-4; clone size: NA; CDR3 protein: CASNRQGTLNEKLFF; CDR3 DNA: TGTGCCAGCAACCGACAGGGGACGCTAAATGAAAAACTGTTTTTT
D gene: TRBD1; V gene: TRBV11-2; J gene: TRBJ2-7; clone size: few; CDR3 protein: CASSSGQGAYEQYF; CDR3 DNA: TGTGCCAGCAGCTCCGGACAGGGGGCCTACGAGCAGTACTTC
D gene: TRBD2; V gene: TRBV7-6; J gene: TRBJ2-1; clone size: NA; CDR3 protein: CASSLLLAGGNNEQFF; CDR3 DNA: TGTGCCAGCAGCTTACTCCTAGCGGGTGGGAACAATGAGCAGTTCTTC
D gene: NA; V gene: TRBV4-1; J gene: TRBJ2-3; clone size: NA; CDR3 protein: CASGRTSTDTQYF; CDR3 DNA: TGCGCCAGCGGGAGGACTAGCACAGATACGCAGTATTTT
D gene: TRBD1; V gene: TRBV2; J gene: TRBJ1-1; clone size: few; CDR3 protein: CASSAEQGLGTEAFF; CDR3 DNA: TGTGCCAGCAGTGCAGAACAGGGGCTGGGCACTGAAGCTTTCTTT
D gene: TRBD1; V gene: TRBV28; J gene: TRBJ2-7; clone size: once; CDR3 protein: CASSPRQGGYEQYF; CDR3 DNA: TGTGCCAGCAGTCCTAGACAGGGGGGGTACGAGCAGTACTTC
D gene: TRBD1; V gene: TRBV27; J gene: TRBJ2-3; clone size: NA; CDR3 protein: CASTLGTGGTDTQYF; CDR3 DNA: TGTGCCAGCACTCTCGGGACAGGGGGCACAGATACGCAGTATTTT
D gene: NA; V gene: TRBV18; J gene: TRBJ2-3; clone size: NA; CDR3 protein: CASHQNQGRGTDTQYF; CDR3 DNA: TGTGCCAGTCATCAAAATCAGGGGCGGGGCACAGATACGCAGTATTTT
D gene: TRBD1; V gene: TRBV5-1; J gene: TRBJ1-2; clone size: NA; CDR3 protein: CASSLESGDSAYGYTF; CDR3 DNA: TGCGCCAGCAGCTTGGAGAGTGGGGACAGCGCCTATGGCTACACCTTC
D gene: NA; V gene: TRBV5-4; J gene: TRBJ1-3; clone size: NA; CDR3 protein: CASSLDPGYAGNTIYF; CDR3 DNA: TGTGCCAGCAGCTTGGACCCAGGCTATGCCGGAAACACCATATATTTT
D gene: NA; V gene: TRBV7-2; J gene: TRBJ1-1; clone size: NA; CDR3 protein: CASSFREVNTEAFF; CDR3 DNA: TGTGCCAGCAGCTTCCGGGAGGTGAACACTGAAGCTTTCTTT